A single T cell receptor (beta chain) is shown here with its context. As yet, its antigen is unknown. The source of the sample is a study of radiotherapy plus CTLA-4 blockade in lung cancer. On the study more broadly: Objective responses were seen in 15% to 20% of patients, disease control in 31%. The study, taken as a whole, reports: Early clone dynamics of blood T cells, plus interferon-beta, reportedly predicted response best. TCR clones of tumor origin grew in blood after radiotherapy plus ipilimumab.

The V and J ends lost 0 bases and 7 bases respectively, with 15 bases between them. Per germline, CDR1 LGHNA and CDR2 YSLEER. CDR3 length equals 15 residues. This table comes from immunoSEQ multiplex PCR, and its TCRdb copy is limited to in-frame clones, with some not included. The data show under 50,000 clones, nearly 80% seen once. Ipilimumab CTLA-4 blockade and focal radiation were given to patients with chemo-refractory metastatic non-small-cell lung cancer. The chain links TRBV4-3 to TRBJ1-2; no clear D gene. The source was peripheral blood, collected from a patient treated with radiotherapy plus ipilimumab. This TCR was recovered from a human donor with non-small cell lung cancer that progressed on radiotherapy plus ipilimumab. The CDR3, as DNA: TGCGCCAGCAGCCAAGATCGAGAGGGTAGAGCTGGCTACACCTTC. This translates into CASSQDREGRAGYTF.